Presented here are 11 T cell receptor beta chains from one specimen sequenced in a study of shared clonotypes between healthy human individuals. The protocol was immunoSEQ multiplex PCR, while the TCRdb copy is restricted to in-frame clones and leaves out a portion. The sample records some 2,100,000 clones, 95% being singletons. Sequenced sample: naive CD4+ T cells sorted from blood. Subset: CD45RA+ positively selected. The receptor set was obtained from a man aged 18 to 30 in good health.

This sequence joins TRBV2 and TRBJ2-7; D unclear. Trimming stripped 7 bases from V and 3 bases from J, with 16 bases between. CDR3 size: 14 residues. The germline V gene encodes CDR1 SNHLY and CDR2 FYNNEI. The CDR3 DNA sequence: TGTGCCAGCAAGGTTGGGGTTTTGGTCTACGAGCAGTACTTC. Amino acids: CASKVGVLVYEQYF.

The chain employs TRBV5-1 and TRBJ1-1; TRBD1 matches at 12 bases. The CDR3 loop spans 16 amino acids. V was clipped by 2 bases and J by 2 bases; unmatched bases: 4. Per the germline V gene, CDR1 is SGHRS and CDR2 is YFSETQ. CDR3 coding DNA: TGCGCCAGCAGCTTCGGGACAGGGGGCAAAAACACTGAAGCTTTCTTT. Translating gives CASSFGTGGKNTEAFF.

The V and J genes are TRBV5-1 and TRBJ1-2; 10 nucleotides line up with TRBD1. The CDR3 runs to 15 residues. Germline CDR1 is SGHRS and CDR2 is YFSETQ. V lost 0 bases and J lost 7; bases outside the gene matches: 6. In DNA, the CDR3 is TGCGCCAGCAGCTTGGGACAGGGGGCTGCAAGTGGCTACACCTTC. Its protein is CASSLGQGAASGYTF.

The chain couples TRBV6-5 to TRBJ1-2; 7 nucleotides line up with TRBD1. The V gene's germline CDR1 is MNHEY and CDR2 SVGAGI. The CDR3 has 15 amino acids. Trimming at V came to 4 bases and at J to 0 bases, leaving 5 bases not matched to a gene. For the CDR3, the DNA is TGTGCCAGCAGTTTTGCCGGGACAGCTAACTATGGCTACACCTTC. It encodes CASSFAGTANYGYTF.

Note on this clone: Other DNA variants within this sample encode the same CDR3. CDR3 sequence: CASSQDSQGGYGYTF. The CDR3 DNA reads TGCGCCAGCAGCCAAGATTCGCAGGGAGGGTATGGCTACACCTTC. The J gene is TRBJ1-2, the V gene TRBV4-3, with a weak D call TRBD1 (5 bases). CDR1 LGHNA and CDR2 YSLEER come from the germline V gene. With 0 bases removed from V and 5 bases from J, the gap between germline ends came to 13 bases. This CDR3 has 15 amino acids.

V is TRBV11-2 and J is TRBJ1-4; TRBD1 matches at 9 bases. Germline CDR1 and CDR2: SGHAT and FQNNGV. The CDR3 runs to 15 residues. V was clipped by 5 bases and J by 7 bases; unmatched bases: 8. Written as DNA, the CDR3 is TGTGCCAGCAGCCCCCAAACAGGGGGCATTGAAAAACTGTTTTTT. Protein: CASSPQTGGIEKLFF. The variable domain in full, with the rest retrieved from reference TRBV11-2 and TRBJ1-4, is EAGVAQSPRYKIIEKRQSVAFWCNPISGHATLYWYQQILGQGPKLLIQFQNNGVVDDSQLPKDRFSAERLKGVDSTLKIQPAKLEDSAVYLCASSPQTGGIEKLFFGSGTQLSVL.

Comments on this clone: The sample carries other DNA sequences with the same CDR3. CDR3 DNA sequence: TGCGCCAGCAGCTCAGGACCAACTAATGAAAAACTGTTTTTT. This translates into CASSSGPTNEKLFF. The V gene is TRBV5-1, the J gene TRBJ1-4; no clear D gene. This CDR3 region has 14 residues. The V gene lost 3 bases and the J gene lost 0 bases, with 6 bases spanning the gap. Germline V gives CDR1 SGHRS, CDR2 YFSETQ.

The chain combines TRBV5-1 with TRBJ2-7; 8 bases are shared with TRBD1. Germline trimming cut 3 bases from V and 5 bases from J; bases unmatched to any gene: 7. Per the germline V gene, CDR1 is SGHRS and CDR2 is YFSETQ. The length of the CDR3 is 14 residues. Here the CDR3 reads CASSSGGEGNEQYF. The CDR3 coding sequence is TGCGCCAGCAGCTCAGGGGGCGAGGGGAACGAGCAGTACTTC.

This sequence joins TRBV6-1 and TRBJ1-3; D possibly corresponds to TRBD1 (6 bases). Germline CDR1 MNHNS, CDR2 SASEGT. The CDR3 extends over 15 amino acids. The V and J ends lost 6 bases and 0 bases respectively, with 12 bases between them. CDR3 sequence (DNA): TGTGCCAGCAGCCTGACAGGAAGCTCTGGAAACACCATATATTTT. Protein sequence: CASSLTGSSGNTIYF.

Turning to this clone: This CDR3 is also generated by other DNA sequences in the sample. The chain carries TRBV6-5 and TRBJ1-1; perhaps TRBD1 as D (5 bases). Germline-derived CDR1 and CDR2 are MNHEY and SVGAGI. The V end lost 2 bases, the J end lost 5 bases, and 18 bases lay between the germline ends. The CDR3 runs 16 residues. The CDR3 DNA is TGTGCCAGCAGTTACCGAGGGACGGGAGGAGGAACTGAAGCTTTCTTT. Its translation is CASSYRGTGGGTEAFF.

V usage is TRBV7-8 and J usage is TRBJ1-5; 9 bases fit TRBD1. V shed 3 bases, J shed 4 bases, and the junction held 10 bases outside the gene matches. This CDR3 has 17 amino acids. CDR1 and CDR2 (germline): SGHVS, FQNEAQ. CDR3 DNA: TGTGCCAGCAGCTTTAATACAGGGGGCTCCCCTAATCAGCCCCAGCATTTT. Encoded protein: CASSFNTGGSPNQPQHF.